Listed here are 14 T cell receptor beta chains from one sample, sequenced in a study of blood T cell repertoires in COVID-19. Sequenced by immunoSEQ multiplex PCR; TCRdb stores in-frame clones only, minus some. This sample has tens of thousands of clones; around 90% occur once, and the top ten carry approximately 6%. Specimen: peripheral blood. The receptors stem from a human donor in a cohort sampled during active COVID-19.

V usage is TRBV3-1 (or the pseudogene TRBV3-2) and J usage is TRBJ1-4, with D possibly matching TRBD1 (5 bases). V was shortened by 5 bases and J by 6 bases, with 16 bases between the two germline ends. CDR1 is LGHDT, CDR2 YNNKEL, per germline (reference sequence). CDR3 length: 15 amino acids. CDR3 sequence (DNA): TGTGCCAGCAGCTTCCGGGGAGGGGCCTATGAAAAACTGTTTTTT. It yields the protein CASSFRGGAYEKLFF.

This clone was found once. The chain carries TRBV28 and TRBJ1-2, with TRBD1 matching 7 bases. V was clipped by 5 bases and J by 6 bases; unmatched bases: 6. Germline loops: CDR1 MDHEN, CDR2 SYDVKM. This CDR3 contains 13 residues. CDR3 loop: CASSGGTVNGYTF. As DNA, the CDR3 is TGTGCCAGCAGTGGGGGGACAGTTAATGGCTACACCTTC.

V is TRBV7-3 and J is TRBJ2-5; D is uncertain. Germline V lookup: CDR1 SGHTA, CDR2 FQGTGA. The CDR3 runs 12 residues. V shed 5 bases and J shed 5 bases, with 9 bases lying between them. CDR3: CASSHPRETQYF. CDR3 sequence (DNA): TGTGCCAGCAGCCACCCTCGGGAGACCCAGTACTTC.

The chain employs TRBV10-3 and TRBJ2-5, with D tentatively TRBD1 (6 bases). CDR1 and CDR2 from the germline V gene are ENHRY and SYGVKD. V dropped 4 bases and J dropped 5 bases, with 17 bases sitting between them. This CDR3 has 15 residues. The chain's CDR3 is CAISVEGVRGETQYF. The CDR3 nucleotides read TGTGCCATCAGTGTAGAGGGGGTCAGGGGTGAGACCCAGTACTTC.

This clone was recorded once. The chain has TRBV5-1 and TRBJ2-2; unclear D gene. Germline lookup yields CDR1 SGHRS and CDR2 YFSETQ. The V end was cut by 4 bases, the J end by 7 bases, with 8 bases between. CDR3 size: 12 residues. The CDR3 here is CASSPSLGELFF. The CDR3, as DNA: TGCGCCAGCAGCCCGTCACTCGGGGAGCTGTTTTTT.

V is TRBV13 and J is TRBJ1-4; D is perhaps TRBD1 (6 bases). The CDR3 runs 18 residues. The germline gives CDR1 PRHDT, CDR2 FYEKMQ (reference sequence). Trimming took off 0 bases at V and 8 bases at J, with 22 bases between the two ends. The CDR3 DNA sequence: TGTGCCAGCAGCTTAGGACAGGGACGAATGGGAACGGAGGAAAAACTGTTTTTT. Its protein is CASSLGQGRMGTEEKLFF. Drawing the rest from reference TRBV13 and TRBJ1-4, the complete variable domain is AAGVIQSPRHLIKEKRETATLKCYPIPRHDTVYWYQQGPGQDPQFLISFYEKMQSDKGSIPDRFSAQQFSDYHSELNMSSLELGDSALYFCASSLGQGRMGTEEKLFFGSGTQLSVL.

This clone was seen a few times. The chain uses TRBV7-2 and TRBJ1-4; no clear D. This CDR3 region has 13 residues. Trimming removed 1 base at V and 8 bases at J, with 8 bases between. Germline CDR1 and CDR2: SGHTA and FQGNSA. The CDR3 DNA reads TGTGCCAGCAGCTTAGGCCGGAGGGAAAAACTGTTTTTT. The encoded protein is CASSLGRREKLFF.

The chain links TRBV27 to TRBJ2-4, with 8 bases fitting TRBD2. Germline loops: CDR1 MNHEY, CDR2 SMNVEV (reference sequence). The CDR3 has 13 residues. V lost 8 bases and J lost 8; bases outside the gene matches: 8. The CDR3 is CASRTGGRDIQYF. CDR3 bases: TGTGCCAGCCGCACGGGGGGGCGCGACATTCAGTACTTC.

The rearrangement joins TRBV6-2 or TRBV6-3 to TRBJ2-3; 9 bases match TRBD2. V trimming: 6 bases; J trimming: 9 bases; junction bases outside the gene matches: 4. The CDR3 totals 12 residues. Looked up from germline, CDR1 is MNHEY and CDR2 is SVGEGT. In DNA, the CDR3 is TGTGCCAGCAGCATTAGCGGGAGAACGCAGTATTTT. Translated, it gives CASSISGRTQYF.

V and J are TRBV9 and TRBJ2-5, with 7 positions matching TRBD1. Germline assignment: CDR1 SGDLS and CDR2 YYNGEE. This CDR3 comprises 14 residues. V lost 0 bases and J lost 3; bases outside the gene matches: 2. CDR3 residues: CASSVAGTEETQYF. The CDR3, as DNA: TGTGCCAGCAGCGTAGCGGGGACAGAAGAGACCCAGTACTTC.

This clone appeared a single time. The gene calls are TRBV19 and TRBJ1-2; 7 nucleotides line up with TRBD1. The CDR3 is 12 amino acids. Trimming cost V 5 bases and J 5 bases; bases outside gene matches: 2. Germline CDR1 LNHDA, CDR2 SQIVND (reference sequence). The CDR3 DNA is TGTGCCAGTAGTGCGGGACAGTATGGCTACACCTTC. Protein: CASSAGQYGYTF.

The V gene is TRBV6-2 or TRBV6-3, the J gene TRBJ2-1; 13 nucleotides agree with TRBD2. This CDR3 spans 20 amino acids. CDR1 is MNHEY, CDR2 SVGEGT, per germline. After removal of 6 bases from V and 0 bases from J, the junction contained 14 bases not matched to a gene. The CDR3 spells CASSPTWTSGGQSSYNEQFF. As DNA, the CDR3 is TGTGCCAGCAGCCCTACTTGGACTAGCGGGGGCCAAAGCTCCTACAATGAGCAGTTCTTC.

This chain uses TRBV12-5 with TRBJ2-3; TRBD2 matches at 8 bases. Germline-derived CDR1 and CDR2 are LGHNT and FRNRAP. The trim removed 0 bases at V and 2 bases at J, leaving 4 bases unmatched. The CDR3 is 16 residues long. The CDR3 nucleotides are TGTGCTAGTGGTTTGGTACTCGGGGGGGCCACAGATACGCAGTATTTT. Translated: CASGLVLGGATDTQYF. The full variable domain, completed using reference TRBV12-5 and TRBJ2-3, is DARVTQTPRHKVTEMGQEVTMRCQPILGHNTVFWYRQTMMQGLELLAYFRNRAPLDDSGMPKDRFSAEMPDATLATLKIQPSEPRDSAVYFCASGLVLGGATDTQYFGPGTRLTVL.

V is TRBV19 and J is TRBJ1-3; D call uncertain. The CDR3 runs to 14 residues. The V and J ends lost 8 bases and 0 bases respectively, with 11 bases between them. CDR1 is LNHDA and CDR2 is SQIVND in the germline V gene (reference sequence). Here the CDR3 reads CASRIGDSGNTIYF. The CDR3 DNA reads TGTGCCAGTCGAATCGGAGACTCTGGAAACACCATATATTTT.